A selection of T cell receptor beta chains follows, all from one sample in a study of post-analysis software for immune sequencing data. TCRdb recomputed calls from the PCR reads with MiXCR, one row per CDR3 protein. This sample has about 430,000 distinct CDR3 sequences, with approximately 38% found just once. The sample comprised blood. The receptors come from a girl aged 2 to 10 with multiple sclerosis. The conserved cysteine and the conserved F or W are not part of the CDR3 here.

CDR3	V	J
SAAGGPRVLYNEQF	TRBV29-1	TRBJ2-1
ASSLTSGDNEQF	TRBV7-3	TRBJ2-1
ASSGGTGPNQPQH	TRBV9	TRBJ1-5
ASSSTPGVGETQY	TRBV12-3/TRBV12-4	TRBJ2-5
SARGRESYNSPLH	TRBV20-1	TRBJ1-6
ASSYSRRGQGFEAF	TRBV6-5	TRBJ1-1
AISAPPGQGYNEQF	TRBV10-3	TRBJ2-1
ASSLKAGANYGYT	TRBV7-3	TRBJ1-2
SASVSGNTDTQY	TRBV20-1	TRBJ2-3
ASSLAAGMVEKLF	TRBV5-1	TRBJ1-4
SVEDGTESYEQY	TRBV29-1	TRBJ2-7
ASSLGDRGGYEQY	TRBV5-1	TRBJ2-7
ASRLARTNYGYT	TRBV28	TRBJ1-2
SVELGPSSYNEQF	TRBV29-1	TRBJ2-1
ASSLAFPGGKDEQF	TRBV7-2	TRBJ2-1
ASSSTGREPQH	TRBV27	TRBJ1-5
ASRLRGSKDKETQY	TRBV13	TRBJ2-5
SAYHPSVALETQY	TRBV20-1	TRBJ2-5
ASSFRPGLAGEYNEQF	TRBV4-1	TRBJ2-1
ASREAGGLAHEQF	TRBV6-1	TRBJ2-1
ASSPLDWNEQF	TRBV3-1	TRBJ2-1
ASSHSPTGGRYEQY	TRBV5-1	-